Listed below are T cell receptor beta chains from one sample, sequenced in a study of shared clonotypes between healthy human individuals. Produced via immunoSEQ multiplex PCR; TCRdb's table is partial and in-frame only. The table shows a few million clones, with just under 95% occurring only once. Sequencing used naive CD8+ T cells from PBMCs. The receptor source for this set is a man between 18 and 29 years old in good health. Some clones in this sample may be carry-over from other donors' samples. Both conserved end residues are part of each CDR3. The order of the fields is clone size, V gene, D gene, J gene, CDR3 DNA, CDR3 protein. D genes are given only for firm matches. Not every row has a clone size; where given, it reads once, few, many or a size class.

size: few
V: TRBV19
D: -
J: TRBJ2-4
DNA: TGTGCCTCGTCTCCTCAGGGAGGAGATGACATTCAGTACTTC
CDR3: CASSPQGGDDIQYF

size: -
V: TRBV28
D: TRBD1
J: TRBJ1-5
DNA: TGTGCCAGCAGTTCGGGGACAGTAAATAGCAATCAGCCCCAGCATTTT
CDR3: CASSSGTVNSNQPQHF

size: -
V: TRBV7-6
D: -
J: TRBJ2-1
DNA: TGTGCCAGCAGCTCCGGATACGGTAGCCACAATGAGCAGTTCTTC
CDR3: CASSSGYGSHNEQFF

size: -
V: TRBV19
D: -
J: TRBJ2-1
DNA: TGTGCCAGTACCCCGGGTAGCTCCTACAATGAGCAGTTCTTC
CDR3: CASTPGSSYNEQFF

size: -
V: TRBV9
D: -
J: TRBJ2-7
DNA: TGTGCCAGCAGCCCCCGAGGCAGAGGGATTACCTACGAGCAGTACTTC
CDR3: CASSPRGRGITYEQYF

size: -
V: TRBV7-2
D: TRBD1
J: TRBJ1-1
DNA: TGTGCCAGCAGCTTCCGGACAGGGGGCAACACTGAAGCTTTCTTT
CDR3: CASSFRTGGNTEAFF

size: -
V: TRBV5-1
D: -
J: TRBJ2-1
DNA: TGCGCCAGCCGGTCGGGACCAATCAATGAGCAGTTCTTC
CDR3: CASRSGPINEQFF

size: -
V: TRBV25-1
D: TRBD1
J: TRBJ2-3
DNA: TGTGCCAGCAGTCTCAGGGGGCTTACGGATACGCAGTATTTT
CDR3: CASSLRGLTDTQYF

size: once
V: TRBV28
D: -
J: TRBJ2-7
DNA: TGTGCCAGCAGTTTAGGCAGGGGGGGCGAGCAGTACTTC
CDR3: CASSLGRGGEQYF

size: -
V: TRBV6-6
D: -
J: TRBJ2-7
DNA: TGTGCCAGCAGTTACTCGAAAGGGGGCGAGCAGTACTTC
CDR3: CASSYSKGGEQYF

size: -
V: TRBV7-9
D: TRBD1
J: TRBJ2-7
DNA: TGTGCCAGCAGCTTACCTTCGCCGGGACAGACCTACGAGCAGTACTTC
CDR3: CASSLPSPGQTYEQYF

size: -
V: TRBV9
D: TRBD1
J: TRBJ2-1
DNA: TGTGCCAGCAGCGAAGACAGGGTTGAGCAGTTCTTC
CDR3: CASSEDRVEQFF

size: -
V: TRBV21-1
D: -
J: TRBJ2-3
DNA: TGTGCCAGCAGCAAAGGCGGCAGCACGACCACAGATACGCAGTATTTT
CDR3: CASSKGGSTTTDTQYF

size: -
V: TRBV28
D: TRBD1
J: TRBJ2-7
DNA: TGTGCCAGCAGTTTGCCGGACAGGGGCGACTACGAGCAGTACTTC
CDR3: CASSLPDRGDYEQYF

size: -
V: TRBV7-9
D: -
J: TRBJ1-1
DNA: TGTGCCAGCAGCTCTGGGAGCACTGAAGCTTTCTTT
CDR3: CASSSGSTEAFF

size: once
V: TRBV7-9
D: TRBD1
J: TRBJ2-7
DNA: TGTGCCAGCAGCCCTCCTCGGACAGGGTCTTGGGAGCAGTACTTC
CDR3: CASSPPRTGSWEQYF

size: -
V: TRBV7-2
D: -
J: TRBJ2-1
DNA: TGTGCCAGCAGCACCAAGGCGGTGGATGAGCAGTTCTTC
CDR3: CASSTKAVDEQFF

size: -
V: TRBV27
D: -
J: TRBJ2-2
DNA: TGTGCCAGCAGTACGGGGACATTCACCGGGGAGCTGTTTTTT
CDR3: CASSTGTFTGELFF

size: -
V: TRBV6-1
D: -
J: TRBJ2-7
DNA: TGTGCCAGCAGTGAAAAGGGACAAACCTACGAGCAGTACTTC
CDR3: CASSEKGQTYEQYF

size: -
V: TRBV18
D: -
J: TRBJ2-1
DNA: TGTGCCAGCTCACCCCTCGGGGGTAGATCCTACAATGAGCAGTTCTTC
CDR3: CASSPLGGRSYNEQFF

size: -
V: TRBV9
D: TRBD2
J: TRBJ2-7
DNA: TGTGCCAGCAGCGTAGATGGACTAGCGGGAGGTGAGCAGTACTTC
CDR3: CASSVDGLAGGEQYF

size: -
V: TRBV28
D: -
J: TRBJ2-3
DNA: TGTGCCAGCAGTTTCTTGAAGCACCATACGCAGTATTTT
CDR3: CASSFLKHHTQYF

size: -
V: TRBV7-9
D: TRBD1
J: TRBJ1-2
DNA: TGTGCCAGCAGCCAGGACAGGGGAGCGGAGGGCTACACCTTC
CDR3: CASSQDRGAEGYTF

size: once
V: TRBV11-2
D: -
J: TRBJ1-2
DNA: TGTGCCAGCAGCTTAGATCGGAGCTATGGCTACACCTTC
CDR3: CASSLDRSYGYTF

size: -
V: TRBV11-2
D: -
J: TRBJ2-7
DNA: TGTGCCAGCAGCTTAGGACGGGGGACCATCTACGAGCAGTACTTC
CDR3: CASSLGRGTIYEQYF

size: -
V: TRBV6-4
D: TRBD2
J: TRBJ2-1
DNA: TGTGCCAGCAGTGATTTTAGCGGGGGAACCTACAATGAGCAGTTCTTC
CDR3: CASSDFSGGTYNEQFF

size: -
V: TRBV11-2
D: -
J: TRBJ2-5
DNA: TGTGCCAGCAGTTCTAAGGGGTACCAGTACTTC
CDR3: CASSSKGYQYF

size: -
V: TRBV7-2
D: -
J: TRBJ2-3
DNA: TGTGCCAGCAGCTTAGGAGTCCTCTGGGGGGATACGCAGTATTTT
CDR3: CASSLGVLWGDTQYF